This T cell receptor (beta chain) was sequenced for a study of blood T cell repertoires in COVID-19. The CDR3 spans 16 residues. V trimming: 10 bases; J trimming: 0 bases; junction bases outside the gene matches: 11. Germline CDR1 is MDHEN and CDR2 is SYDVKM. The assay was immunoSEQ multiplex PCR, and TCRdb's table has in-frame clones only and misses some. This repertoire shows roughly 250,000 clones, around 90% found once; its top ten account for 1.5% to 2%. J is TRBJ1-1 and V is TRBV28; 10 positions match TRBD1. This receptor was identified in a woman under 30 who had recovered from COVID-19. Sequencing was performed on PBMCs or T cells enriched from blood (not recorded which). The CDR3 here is CATYGTGEPMNTEAFF. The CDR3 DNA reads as TGTGCCACCTACGGGACAGGGGAGCCCATGAACACTGAAGCTTTCTTT.